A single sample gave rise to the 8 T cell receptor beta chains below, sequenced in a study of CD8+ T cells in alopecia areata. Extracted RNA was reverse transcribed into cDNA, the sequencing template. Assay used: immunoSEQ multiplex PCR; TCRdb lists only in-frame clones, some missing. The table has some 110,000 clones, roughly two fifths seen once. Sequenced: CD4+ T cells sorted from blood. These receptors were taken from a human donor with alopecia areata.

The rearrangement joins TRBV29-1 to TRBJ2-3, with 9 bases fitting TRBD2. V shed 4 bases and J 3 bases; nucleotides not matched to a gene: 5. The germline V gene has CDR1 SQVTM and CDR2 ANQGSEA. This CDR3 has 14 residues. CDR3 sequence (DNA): TGCAGCGTTGCTCGGCTAGCGGGGACAGATACGCAGTATTTT. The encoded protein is CSVARLAGTDTQYF.

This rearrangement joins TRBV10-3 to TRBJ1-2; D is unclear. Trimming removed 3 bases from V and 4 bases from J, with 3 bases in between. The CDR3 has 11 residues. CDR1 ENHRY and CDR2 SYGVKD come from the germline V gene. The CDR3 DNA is TGTGCCATCAGTGATTCCTATGGCTACACCTTC. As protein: CAISDSYGYTF.

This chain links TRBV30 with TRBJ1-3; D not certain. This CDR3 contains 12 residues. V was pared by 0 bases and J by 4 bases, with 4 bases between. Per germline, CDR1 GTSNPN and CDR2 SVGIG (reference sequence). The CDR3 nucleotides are TGTGCCTGGAGTGTGACGGGAAACACCATATATTTT. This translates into CAWSVTGNTIYF.

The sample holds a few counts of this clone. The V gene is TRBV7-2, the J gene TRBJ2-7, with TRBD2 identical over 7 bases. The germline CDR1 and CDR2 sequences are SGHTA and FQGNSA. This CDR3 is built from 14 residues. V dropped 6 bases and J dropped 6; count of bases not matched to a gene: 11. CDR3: CASSYMAGEAEQYF. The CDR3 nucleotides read TGTGCCAGCAGTTACATGGCGGGGGAAGCCGAGCAGTACTTC.

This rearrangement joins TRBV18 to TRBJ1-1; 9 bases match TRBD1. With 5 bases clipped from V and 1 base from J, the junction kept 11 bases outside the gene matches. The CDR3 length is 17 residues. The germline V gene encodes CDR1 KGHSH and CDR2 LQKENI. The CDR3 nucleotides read TGTGCCAGCTCATCAGGACAGGGGAGCCCCCAGAACACTGAAGCTTTCTTT. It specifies CASSSGQGSPQNTEAFF. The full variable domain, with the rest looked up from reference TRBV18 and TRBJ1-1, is NAGVMQNPRHLVRRRGQEARLRCSPMKGHSHVYWYRQLPEEGLKFMVYLQKENIIDESGMPKERFSAEFPKEGPSILRIQQVVRGDSAAYFCASSSGQGSPQNTEAFFGQGTRLTVV.

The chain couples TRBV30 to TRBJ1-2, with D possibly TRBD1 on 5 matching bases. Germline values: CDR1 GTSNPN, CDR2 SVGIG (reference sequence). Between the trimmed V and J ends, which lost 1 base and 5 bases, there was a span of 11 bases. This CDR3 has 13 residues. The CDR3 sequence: CAWSDRGGYGYTF. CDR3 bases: TGTGCCTGGAGTGATCGGGGCGGGTATGGCTACACCTTC. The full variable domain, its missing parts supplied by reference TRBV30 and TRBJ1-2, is SQTIHQWPATLVQPVGSPLSLECTVEGTSNPNLYWYRQAAGRGLQLLFYSVGIGQISSEVPQNLSASRPQDRQFILSSKKLLLSDSGFYLCAWSDRGGYGYTFGSGTRLTVV.

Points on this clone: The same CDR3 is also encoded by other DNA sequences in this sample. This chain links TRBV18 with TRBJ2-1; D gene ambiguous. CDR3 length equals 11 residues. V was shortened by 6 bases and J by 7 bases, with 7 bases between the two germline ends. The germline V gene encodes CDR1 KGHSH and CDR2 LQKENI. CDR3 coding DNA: TGTGCCAGCTCCCCGAGGAATGAGCAGTTCTTC. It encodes CASSPRNEQFF.

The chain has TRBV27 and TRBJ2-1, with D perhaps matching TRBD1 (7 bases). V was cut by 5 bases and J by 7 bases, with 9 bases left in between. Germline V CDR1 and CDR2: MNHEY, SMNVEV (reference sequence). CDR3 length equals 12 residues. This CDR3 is CASSPGGNEQFF. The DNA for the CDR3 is TGTGCCAGCAGTCCAGGGGGGAATGAGCAGTTCTTC.